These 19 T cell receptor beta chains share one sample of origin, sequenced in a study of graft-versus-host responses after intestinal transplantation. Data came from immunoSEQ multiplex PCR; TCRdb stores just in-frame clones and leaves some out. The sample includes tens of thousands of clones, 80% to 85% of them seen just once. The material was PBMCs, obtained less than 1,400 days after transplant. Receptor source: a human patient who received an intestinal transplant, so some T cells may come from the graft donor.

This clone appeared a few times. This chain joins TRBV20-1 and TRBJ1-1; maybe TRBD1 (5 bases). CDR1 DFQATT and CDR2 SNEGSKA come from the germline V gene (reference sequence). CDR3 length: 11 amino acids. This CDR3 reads CTARGGPEAFF. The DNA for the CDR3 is TGCACCGCCCGCGGGGGACCTGAAGCTTTCTTT.

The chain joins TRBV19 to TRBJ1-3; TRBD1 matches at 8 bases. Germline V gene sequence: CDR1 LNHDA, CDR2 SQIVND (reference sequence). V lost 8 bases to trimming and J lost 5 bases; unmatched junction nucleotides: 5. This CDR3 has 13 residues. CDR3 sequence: CASQGQGRNTIYF. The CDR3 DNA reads TGTGCCAGTCAAGGACAGGGAAGAAACACCATATATTTT.

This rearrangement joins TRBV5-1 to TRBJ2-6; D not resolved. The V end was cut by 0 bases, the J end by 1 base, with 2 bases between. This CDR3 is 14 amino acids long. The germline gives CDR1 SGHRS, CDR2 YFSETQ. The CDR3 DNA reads TGCGCCAGCAGCTTGGTTTCTGGGGCCAACGTCCTGACTTTC. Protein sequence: CASSLVSGANVLTF.

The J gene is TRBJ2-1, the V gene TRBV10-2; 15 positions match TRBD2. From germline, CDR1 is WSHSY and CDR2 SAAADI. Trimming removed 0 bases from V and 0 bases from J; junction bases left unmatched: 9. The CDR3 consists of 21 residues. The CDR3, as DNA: TGCGCCAGCAGTGAGTCCGTAGGGACTAGCGGGAGGCTAAGCTCCTACAATGAGCAGTTCTTC. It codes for CASSESVGTSGRLSSYNEQFF.

CDR3 region: CASSPPSSYEQYF. The DNA for the CDR3 is TGTGCCAGCAGCCCCCCGAGCTCCTACGAGCAGTACTTC. The rearrangement joins TRBV7-9 to TRBJ2-7, with no clear D. V was cut by 5 bases and J by 0 bases, with 8 bases left in between. The CDR3 extends over 13 amino acids. Germline lookup yields CDR1 SEHNR and CDR2 FQNEAQ (reference sequence).

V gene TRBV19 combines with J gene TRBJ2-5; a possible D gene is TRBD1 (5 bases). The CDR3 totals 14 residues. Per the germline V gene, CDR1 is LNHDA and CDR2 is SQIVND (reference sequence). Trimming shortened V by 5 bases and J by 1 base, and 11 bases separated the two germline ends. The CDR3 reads CASSVSTVQETQYF. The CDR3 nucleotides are TGTGCCAGTAGTGTCTCGACAGTCCAAGAGACCCAGTACTTC.

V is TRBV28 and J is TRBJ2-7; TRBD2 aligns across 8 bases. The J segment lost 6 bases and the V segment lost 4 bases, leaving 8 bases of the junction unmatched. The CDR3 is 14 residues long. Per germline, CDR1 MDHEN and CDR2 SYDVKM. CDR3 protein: CASSWVSLAGEQYF. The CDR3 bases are TGTGCCAGCAGTTGGGTGTCGCTAGCGGGCGAGCAGTACTTC.

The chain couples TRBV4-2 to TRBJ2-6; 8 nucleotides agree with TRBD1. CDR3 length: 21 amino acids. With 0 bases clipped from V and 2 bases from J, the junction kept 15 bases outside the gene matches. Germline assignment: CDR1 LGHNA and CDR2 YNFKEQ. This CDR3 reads CASSQDLLWGRGLAGANVLTF. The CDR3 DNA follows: TGTGCCAGCAGCCAAGATCTTTTGTGGGGCAGGGGGCTTGCTGGGGCCAACGTCCTGACTTTC.

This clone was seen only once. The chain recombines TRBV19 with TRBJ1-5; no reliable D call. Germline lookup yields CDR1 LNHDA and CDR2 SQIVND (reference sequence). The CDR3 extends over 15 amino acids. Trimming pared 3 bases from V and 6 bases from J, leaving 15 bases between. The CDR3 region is CASSILSDGAQPQHF. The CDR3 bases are TGTGCCAGTAGTATCCTATCAGACGGTGCTCAGCCCCAGCATTTT.

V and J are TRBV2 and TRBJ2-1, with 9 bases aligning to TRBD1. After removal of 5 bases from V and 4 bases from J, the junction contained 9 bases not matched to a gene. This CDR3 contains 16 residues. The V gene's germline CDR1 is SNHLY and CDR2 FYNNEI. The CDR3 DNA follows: TGTGCCAGCAGTCTTACCGGGACAGGGAATTACAATGAGCAGTTCTTC. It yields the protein CASSLTGTGNYNEQFF.

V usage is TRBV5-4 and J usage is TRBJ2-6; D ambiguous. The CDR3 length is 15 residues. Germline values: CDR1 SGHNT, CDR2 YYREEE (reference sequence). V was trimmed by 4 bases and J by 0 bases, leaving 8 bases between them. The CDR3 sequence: CASSNSSSGANVLTF. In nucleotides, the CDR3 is TGTGCCAGCAGCAATTCGAGCTCTGGGGCCAACGTCCTGACTTTC.

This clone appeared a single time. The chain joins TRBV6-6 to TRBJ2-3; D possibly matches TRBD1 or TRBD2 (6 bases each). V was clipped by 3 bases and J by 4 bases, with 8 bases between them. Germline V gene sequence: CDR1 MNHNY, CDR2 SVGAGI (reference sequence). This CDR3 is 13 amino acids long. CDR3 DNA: TGTGCCAGCAGTTATAGGGGGGCAGATACGCAGTATTTT. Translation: CASSYRGADTQYF.

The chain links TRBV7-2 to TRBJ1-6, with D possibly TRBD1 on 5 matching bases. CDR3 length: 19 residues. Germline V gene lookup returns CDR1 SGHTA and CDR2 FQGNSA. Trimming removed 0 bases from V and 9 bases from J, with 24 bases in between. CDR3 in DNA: TGTGCCAGCAGCTTAGCAATGGGCAGGGTTGGTTTCTTTGGTTCACCCCTCCACTTT. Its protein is CASSLAMGRVGFFGSPLHF. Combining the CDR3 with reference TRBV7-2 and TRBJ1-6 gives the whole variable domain GAGVSQSPSNKVTEKGKDVELRCDPISGHTALYWYRQSLGQGLEFLIYFQGNSAPDKSGLPSDRFSAERTGGSVSTLTIQRTQQEDSAVYLCASSLAMGRVGFFGSPLHFGNGTRLTVT.

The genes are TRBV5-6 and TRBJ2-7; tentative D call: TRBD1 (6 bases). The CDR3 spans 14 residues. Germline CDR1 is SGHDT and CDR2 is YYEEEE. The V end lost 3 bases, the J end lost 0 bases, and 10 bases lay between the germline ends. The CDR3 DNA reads TGTGCCAGCAGCTCTGCAGGGGCCTCCTACGAGCAGTACTTC. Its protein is CASSSAGASYEQYF. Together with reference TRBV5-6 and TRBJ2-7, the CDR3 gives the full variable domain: DAGVTQSPTHLIKTRGQQVTLRCSPKSGHDTVSWYQQALGQGPQFIFQYYEEEERQRGNFPDRFSGHQFPNYSSELNVNALLLGDSALYLCASSSAGASYEQYFGPGTRLTVT.

CDR3 in amino acids: CASSPNRLAGGDEQFF. The CDR3 DNA is TGTGCCAGCTCACCCAATAGACTAGCGGGGGGCGATGAGCAGTTCTTC. This rearrangement joins TRBV18 to TRBJ2-1; 13 bases are shared with TRBD2. The CDR3 runs 16 residues. Germline V lookup: CDR1 KGHSH, CDR2 LQKENI. The V segment lost 3 bases and the J segment 8 bases; nucleotides outside the gene matches: 7. Drawing the rest from reference TRBV18 and TRBJ2-1, the complete variable domain is NAGVMQNPRHLVRRRGQEARLRCSPMKGHSHVYWYRQLPEEGLKFMVYLQKENIIDESGMPKERFSAEFPKEGPSILRIQQVVRGDSAAYFCASSPNRLAGGDEQFFGPGTRLTVL.

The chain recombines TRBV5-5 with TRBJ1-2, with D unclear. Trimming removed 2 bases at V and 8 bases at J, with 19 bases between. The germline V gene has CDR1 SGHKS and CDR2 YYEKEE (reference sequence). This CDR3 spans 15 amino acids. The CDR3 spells CASSLDLSPSGGYTF. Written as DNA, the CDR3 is TGTGCCAGCAGCTTAGACCTTTCCCCATCCGGCGGCTACACCTTC.

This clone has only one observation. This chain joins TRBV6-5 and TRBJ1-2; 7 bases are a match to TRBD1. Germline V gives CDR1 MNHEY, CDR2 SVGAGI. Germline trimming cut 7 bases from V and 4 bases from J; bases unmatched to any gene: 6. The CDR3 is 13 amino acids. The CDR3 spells CASTQGGAYGYTF. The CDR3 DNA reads TGTGCCAGCACCCAGGGGGGTGCCTATGGCTACACCTTC.

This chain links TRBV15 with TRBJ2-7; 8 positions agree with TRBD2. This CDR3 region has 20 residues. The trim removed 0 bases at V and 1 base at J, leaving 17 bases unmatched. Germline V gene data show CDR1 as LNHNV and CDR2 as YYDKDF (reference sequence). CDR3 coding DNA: TGTGCCACCAGCAGAGAGTGGGGACTAGGGAAACGGGTCCGATCCTACGAGCAGTACTTC. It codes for CATSREWGLGKRVRSYEQYF.

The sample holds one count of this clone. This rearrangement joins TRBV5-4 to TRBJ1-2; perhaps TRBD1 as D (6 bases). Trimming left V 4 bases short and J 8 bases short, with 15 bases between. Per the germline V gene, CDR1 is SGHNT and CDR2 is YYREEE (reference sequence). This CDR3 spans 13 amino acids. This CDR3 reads CASSPRPGEGYTF. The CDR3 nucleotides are TGTGCCAGCAGCCCACGGCCAGGGGAAGGCTACACCTTC. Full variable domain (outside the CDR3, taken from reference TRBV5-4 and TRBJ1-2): ETGVTQSPTHLIKTRGQQVTLRCSSQSGHNTVSWYQQALGQGPQFIFQYYREEENGRGNFPPRFSGLQFPNYSSELNVNALELDDSALYLCASSPRPGEGYTFGSGTRLTVV.